The next 24 T cell receptor beta chains were all read from a single sample in a study of early T cells in non-severe SARS-CoV-2 infection. MiXCR was run by TCRdb on the 5' RACE reads, yielding one entry per CDR3 protein. The repertoire has roughly 55,000 distinct CDR3 sequences, under 15% of them found once; the top ten carry 8% to 10%. Here the sequenced sample was whole blood, taken at baseline. These receptors were obtained from an adult who was a healthcare worker with PCR-confirmed SARS-CoV-2 infection or an uninfected control (not recorded which).

This clonotype was counted between two and nine times. V and J are TRBV11-2 and TRBJ1-2; 9 nucleotides agree with TRBD1. Unmatched junction bases numbered 4, after V lost 5 bases and J lost 0 bases. There are 15 residues in the CDR3. Germline CDR1 is SGHAT and CDR2 is FQNNGV. CDR3 bases: TGTGCCAGCAGCCGGGGACAGGGCACTAACTATGGCTACACCTTC. Translated, it gives CASSRGQGTNYGYTF.

This chain joins TRBV7-9 and TRBJ1-2; possibly TRBD1 for D (5 bases). CDR1 SEHNR and CDR2 FQNEAQ come from the germline V gene (reference sequence). This CDR3 is 14 amino acids long. The V end was cut by 4 bases, the J end by 2 bases, with 11 bases between. The CDR3 DNA reads TGTGCCAGCAGCTCGGCAGGGCGCAACTATGGCTACACCTTC. This translates into CASSSAGRNYGYTF.

The sample holds many counts of this clonotype. This sequence joins TRBV6-1 and TRBJ1-2; 10 bases are a match to TRBD1. Trimming took 1 base from V and 8 from J; bases not matched to a gene: 10. CDR1 MNHNS and CDR2 SASEGT come from the germline V gene. This CDR3 has 16 amino acids. The CDR3 is CASSEGGTGVPKGYTF. DNA for the CDR3: TGTGCCAGCAGTGAAGGTGGGACAGGGGTCCCCAAGGGCTACACCTTC.

This rearrangement joins TRBV5-1 to TRBJ1-1; the D gene is possibly TRBD1 (6 bases). The CDR3 runs 14 residues. The V gene lost 6 bases and the J gene lost 0 bases, with 12 bases spanning the gap. The germline V gene has CDR1 SGHRS and CDR2 YFSETQ. CDR3 DNA sequence: TGCGCCAGCACCGGACAGTCAATGAACACTGAAGCTTTCTTT. Its translation is CASTGQSMNTEAFF.

This clonotype has more than one count but fewer than ten. The CDR3 loop reads CASSLDLEDTQYF. The CDR3 nucleotides are TGCGCCAGCAGCTTGGACTTGGAAGATACGCAGTATTTT. The rearrangement joins TRBV5-1 to TRBJ2-3; D gene unclear. V was shortened by 0 bases and J by 5 bases, with 7 bases between the two germline ends. Germline V gives CDR1 SGHRS, CDR2 YFSETQ. The CDR3 has 13 residues.

This chain links TRBV3-1 with TRBJ2-5; D not resolved. Trimming took off 1 base at V and 0 bases at J, with 6 bases between the two ends. The CDR3 totals 14 residues. Germline V gene sequence: CDR1 LGHDT, CDR2 YNNKEL (reference sequence). The CDR3 DNA reads TGTGCCAGCAGCCAAGTCCAGAACCAAGAGACCCAGTACTTC. Protein sequence: CASSQVQNQETQYF.

This clonotype appeared a few times. This chain uses TRBV7-9 with TRBJ2-7; no definite D call. CDR3 length equals 14 residues. Per germline, CDR1 SEHNR and CDR2 FQNEAQ (reference sequence). V was pared by 5 bases and J by 6 bases, with 17 bases between. DNA for the CDR3: TGTGCCAGCAGCCCCATCCCCCCGGGCTTCGAGCAGTACTTC. Its protein is CASSPIPPGFEQYF.

CDR3 region: CASQDSNTEAFF. The CDR3 coding sequence is TGCGCCAGCCAGGACAGTAACACTGAAGCTTTCTTT. The rearrangement joins TRBV10-1 to TRBJ1-1; D might be TRBD1 (6 bases). The CDR3 extends over 12 amino acids. Germline V CDR1 and CDR2: WNHNN, SYGVQD (reference sequence). V lost 8 bases and J 2 bases, leaving 9 bases between the germline ends.

This clonotype has more than one count but fewer than ten. CDR3 in amino acids: CASRLTQGPYEQYF. The CDR3 nucleotides are TGTGCCAGCAGATTAACACAGGGTCCCTACGAGCAGTACTTC. The rearrangement links TRBV6-6 to TRBJ2-7; possible D gene TRBD1, 6 bases. The CDR3 consists of 14 residues. V was trimmed by 6 bases and J by 2 bases, leaving 14 bases between them. The V gene's germline CDR1 is MNHNY and CDR2 SVGAGI (reference sequence).

The chain uses TRBV27 and TRBJ2-2; D remains unclear. The germline gives CDR1 MNHEY, CDR2 SMNVEV (reference sequence). V gave up 7 bases and J gave up 0 bases, with 15 bases separating them. The CDR3 spans 16 residues. This chain's CDR3 is CASTTAEFANTGELFF. The CDR3 DNA reads TGTGCCAGCACCACTGCCGAATTCGCGAACACCGGGGAGCTGTTTTTT.

This sequence joins TRBV7-6 and TRBJ2-3, with D unresolved. In germline, CDR1 is SGHVS, CDR2 FNYEAQ. CDR3 length: 13 amino acids. Trimming stripped 2 bases from V and 5 bases from J, with 8 bases between. CDR3 nucleotides: TGTGCCAGCAGCTTACCAATGGAAGATACGCAGTATTTT. Translation: CASSLPMEDTQYF.

This chain joins TRBV15 and TRBJ2-1, with TRBD1 as a possible D gene (5 bases). The germline V and J ends were trimmed by 0 bases and 10 bases, with 25 bases remaining between them. Germline-derived CDR1 and CDR2 are LNHNV and YYDKDF (reference sequence). This CDR3 is built from 18 residues. CDR3 bases: TGTGCCACCAGCAGAGATTTGGGAACAGGTATGCGGCGGCAGGAGCAGTTCTTC. Protein product: CATSRDLGTGMRRQEQFF.

This chain connects TRBV4-1 to TRBJ1-4; 7 nucleotides match TRBD1. V lost 4 bases and J lost 2; bases outside the gene matches: 7. CDR3 length: 16 amino acids. Per the germline V gene, CDR1 is MGHRA and CDR2 is YSYEKL. CDR3 coding DNA: TGCGCCAGCAGCCGCGACGTCAGGGGGACTAATGAAAAACTGTTTTTT. It codes for CASSRDVRGTNEKLFF.

This clonotype was seen many times. The V gene is TRBV6-6, the J gene TRBJ2-7; the D gene is possibly TRBD2 (5 bases). This CDR3 region has 14 residues. CDR1 and CDR2 (germline): MNHNY, SVGAGI (reference sequence). Trimming removed 6 bases from V and 2 bases from J, with 14 bases in between. The CDR3: CASRHDYHPYEQYF. The DNA of the CDR3 is TGTGCCAGCAGACACGACTACCACCCCTACGAGCAGTACTTC.

This clonotype was observed a handful of times. V usage is TRBV28 and J usage is TRBJ1-5; 8 bases match TRBD1. Germline values: CDR1 MDHEN, CDR2 SYDVKM. The CDR3 has 14 residues. V dropped 5 bases and J dropped 4; count of bases not matched to a gene: 4. The CDR3 nucleotides are TGTGCCAGCAGTCACGGACAGGGTAATCAGCCCCAGCATTTT. Residues: CASSHGQGNQPQHF.

This chain links TRBV4-1 with TRBJ1-1; tentatively, D is TRBD1 (6 bases). V gave up 0 bases and J gave up 6 bases, with 11 bases separating them. The CDR3 spans 14 residues. Germline CDR1 and CDR2: MGHRA and YSYEKL. As DNA, the CDR3 is TGCGCCAGCAGCCAAGAAAGCGGGGGCGCTGAAGCTTTCTTT. The encoded protein is CASSQESGGAEAFF.

The V and J genes are TRBV28 and TRBJ1-6; the D gene is possibly TRBD1 (5 bases). The CDR3 has 15 residues. Germline CDR1 MDHEN, CDR2 SYDVKM. V was cut by 2 bases and J by 10 bases, with 15 bases left in between. The CDR3 is CASSLGGNRPSPLHF. For the CDR3, the DNA is TGTGCCAGCAGTTTAGGGGGGAATCGGCCCTCACCCCTCCACTTT.

The chain has TRBV10-3 and TRBJ2-4; D may be TRBD1 or TRBD2 (5 bases each). This CDR3 is built from 18 residues. Germline lookup yields CDR1 ENHRY and CDR2 SYGVKD. V shed 0 bases and J shed 4 bases, with 19 bases lying between them. As DNA, the CDR3 is TGTGCCATCAGTGAGTCGAAGAGTCCGGGACCCGGGAAAAACATTCAGTACTTC. This codes for CAISESKSPGPGKNIQYF.

V is TRBV9 and J is TRBJ2-7, with 8 bases aligning to TRBD2. CDR1 and CDR2 from the germline V gene are SGDLS and YYNGEE. V lost 1 base to trimming and J lost 6 bases; unmatched junction nucleotides: 6. The CDR3 covers 14 residues. DNA of the CDR3: TGTGCCAGCAGCGTATCTAGCGGGTCAGGCGAGCAGTACTTC. Translated: CASSVSSGSGEQYF. The entire variable domain, with the rest obtained from reference TRBV9 and TRBJ2-7, is as follows: DSGVTQTPKHLITATGQRVTLRCSPRSGDLSVYWYQQSLDQGLQFLIQYYNGEERAKGNILERFSAQQFPDLHSELNLSSLELGDSALYFCASSVSSGSGEQYFGPGTRLTVT.

V and J are TRBV4-1 and TRBJ1-5; 7 bases match TRBD1. This CDR3 is 15 amino acids long. The V gene end was trimmed by 1 base and the J gene end by 4 bases; junction bases not matched to a gene: 4. The germline gives CDR1 MGHRA, CDR2 YSYEKL. CDR3 DNA: TGCGCCAGCAGCCAAGGACAGGGTGGGAATCAGCCCCAGCATTTT. Translated: CASSQGQGGNQPQHF.

This clonotype was recorded at least ten times. The CDR3 DNA sequence: TGTGCCAGCAGCTTAGCCCTTGGCAATCAGCCCCAGCATTTT. Encoded protein: CASSLALGNQPQHF. The chain carries TRBV11-2 and TRBJ1-5; D not resolved. The V gene's germline CDR1 is SGHAT and CDR2 FQNNGV. V dropped 1 base and J dropped 2 bases, with 6 bases sitting between them. The CDR3 length is 14 residues.

The genes are TRBV24-1 and TRBJ2-7, with D tentatively TRBD1 (6 bases). The CDR3 loop spans 13 amino acids. The germline V gene encodes CDR1 KGHDR and CDR2 SFDVKD. V was shortened by 5 bases and J by 3 bases, with 10 bases between the two germline ends. The DNA of the CDR3 is TGTGCCACCAGTGCCAGGGGATACTACGAGCAGTACTTC. Protein: CATSARGYYEQYF.

This clonotype was recorded many times. The rearrangement uses TRBV4-1 and TRBJ2-7; TRBD2 is a possible D gene (6 bases). The germline CDR1 and CDR2 sequences are MGHRA and YSYEKL. The CDR3 is 15 amino acids. V lost 1 base to trimming and J lost 5 bases, with 15 bases between them. The CDR3 DNA sequence: TGCGCCAGCAGCCAAGGGGGACTGAATACACACGAGCAGTACTTC. It specifies CASSQGGLNTHEQYF.

J is TRBJ1-1 and V is TRBV30; possibly TRBD1 for D (5 bases). Per germline, CDR1 GTSNPN and CDR2 SVGIG (reference sequence). The CDR3 length is 14 residues. Trimming took 1 base from V and 2 from J, leaving 11 bases between them. CDR3 in amino acids: CAWSDHRPNTEAFF. CDR3 nucleotides: TGTGCCTGGAGTGATCACAGGCCCAACACTGAAGCTTTCTTT.